This T cell receptor (beta chain) was recovered during a study of vaccination effects on CD4 cells after COVID-19. The study's findings and limits: Clones of infection and vaccine origin contracted markedly late after vaccination. Spike-reactive clones present post-vaccine in convalescents were predominantly new vaccine-induced clones.

Having been cultured for roughly 10 days, the cells underwent CD4+ T cell isolation. Between March and December 2020, the person had a SARS-CoV-2 infection that PCR confirmed. In regard to this clone: The antigen remains undetermined.

The table came from immunoSEQ multiplex PCR; TCRdb's copy has only in-frame clones and leaves some out. The sample lists 45,000 to 60,000 clones; 75% to 80% were seen once. The CDR3 runs to 12 residues. Between the trimmed V and J ends, which lost 4 bases and 6 bases, there was a span of 9 bases. CDR1 and CDR2 (germline): GTSNPN, SVGIG (reference sequence). Material: CD4+ T cells from PBMCs cultured without peptide, obtained before COVID-19 vaccination. The receptor's source is a human donor who had a prior SARS-CoV-2 infection. This chain joins TRBV30 and TRBJ2-2; the D is unclear. The CDR3 nucleotides are TGTGCCTGGAACAAGGGTGCCGGGGAGCTGTTTTTT. Translation gives CAWNKGAGELFF.